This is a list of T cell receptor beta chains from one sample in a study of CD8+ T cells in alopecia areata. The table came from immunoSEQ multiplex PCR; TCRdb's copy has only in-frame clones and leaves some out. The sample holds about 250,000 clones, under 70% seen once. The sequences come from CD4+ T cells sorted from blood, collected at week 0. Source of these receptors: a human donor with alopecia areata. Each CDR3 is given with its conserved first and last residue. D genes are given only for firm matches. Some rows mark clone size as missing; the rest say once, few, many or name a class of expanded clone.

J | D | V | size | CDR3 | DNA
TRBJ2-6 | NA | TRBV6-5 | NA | CASRSGANVLTF | TGTGCCAGCAGGAGCGGGGCCAACGTCCTGACTTTC
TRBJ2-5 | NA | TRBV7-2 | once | CASSLEGIQETQYF | TGTGCCAGCAGCTTAGAGGGGATCCAAGAGACCCAGTACTTC
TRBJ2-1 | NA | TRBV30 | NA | CAWSVRFGVEQFF | TGTGCCTGGAGTGTACGTTTTGGGGTTGAGCAGTTCTTC
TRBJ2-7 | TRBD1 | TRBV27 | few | CASSFTVDRGGYEQYF | TGTGCCAGCAGTTTCACAGTGGACAGGGGAGGGTACGAGCAGTACTTC
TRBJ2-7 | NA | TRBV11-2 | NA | CASSLGAGPYEQYF | TGTGCCAGCAGCTTAGGGGCAGGGCCCTACGAGCAGTACTTC
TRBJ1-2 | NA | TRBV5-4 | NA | CASSLGFTLSANYGYTF | TGTGCCAGCAGCTTGGGGTTTACTCTCAGTGCTAACTATGGCTACACCTTC
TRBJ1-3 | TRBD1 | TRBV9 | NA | CASSAGTGDGNTIYF | TGTGCCAGCAGCGCTGGGACAGGGGATGGAAACACCATATATTTT
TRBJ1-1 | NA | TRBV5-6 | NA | CASRGTTNTEAFF | TGTGCCAGCAGAGGGACAACGAACACTGAAGCTTTCTTT
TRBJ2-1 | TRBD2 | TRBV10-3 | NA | CAIGAGAYNEQFF | TGTGCCATCGGAGCGGGGGCCTACAATGAGCAGTTCTTC
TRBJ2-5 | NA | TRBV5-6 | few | CASSPSGWKTQYF | TGTGCCAGCAGCCCGTCGGGGTGGAAGACCCAGTACTTC
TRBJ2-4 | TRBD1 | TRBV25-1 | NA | CASSERDRAIQYF | TGTGCCAGCAGTGAACGTGACAGGGCCATTCAGTACTTC
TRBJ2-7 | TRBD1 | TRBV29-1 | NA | CSVEETGGFEQYF | TGCAGCGTTGAAGAGACAGGGGGTTTTGAGCAGTACTTC
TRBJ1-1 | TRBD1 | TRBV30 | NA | CAWDRGHGTEAFF | TGTGCCTGGGACAGGGGGCACGGCACTGAAGCTTTCTTT
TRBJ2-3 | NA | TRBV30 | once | CAWSVGGQDTQYF | TGTGCCTGGAGTGTCGGGGGGCAAGATACGCAGTATTTT
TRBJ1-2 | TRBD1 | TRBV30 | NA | CAWSVGGLGRYTF | TGTGCCTGGAGTGTAGGGGGCCTGGGGCGCTACACCTTC
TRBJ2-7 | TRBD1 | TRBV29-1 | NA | CSVEGGTGHYEQYF | TGCAGCGTTGAAGGCGGGACAGGCCACTACGAGCAGTACTTC
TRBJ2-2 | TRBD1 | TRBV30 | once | CAWSVIGQGNLFF | TGTGCCTGGAGTGTAATAGGACAGGGGAACCTGTTTTTT
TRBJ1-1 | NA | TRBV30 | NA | CAWRVGGRTEAFF | TGTGCCTGGCGCGTGGGGGGGCGGACTGAAGCTTTCTTT
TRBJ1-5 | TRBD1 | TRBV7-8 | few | CASSQGQGRNQPQHF | TGTGCCAGCAGCCAGGGACAGGGTCGCAATCAGCCCCAGCATTTT
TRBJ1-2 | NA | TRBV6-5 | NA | CASTQTETHPYGYTF | TGTGCCAGCACCCAAACAGAGACCCACCCCTATGGCTACACCTTC
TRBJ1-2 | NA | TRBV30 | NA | CAWSWGGNGYTF | TGTGCCTGGAGTTGGGGCGGAAATGGCTACACCTTC
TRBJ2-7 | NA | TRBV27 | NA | CASSSGYYEQYF | TGTGCCAGCAGTTCAGGTTACTACGAGCAGTACTTC
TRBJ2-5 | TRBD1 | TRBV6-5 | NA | CASSYGTGAETQYF | TGTGCCAGCAGTTACGGAACAGGGGCCGAGACCCAGTACTTC
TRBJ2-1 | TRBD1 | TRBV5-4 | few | CASSPPPGQGMGNEQFF | TGTGCCAGCAGCCCGCCTCCGGGACAGGGGATGGGCAATGAGCAGTTCTTC
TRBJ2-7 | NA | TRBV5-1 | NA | CASSLGTWTYEQYF | TGCGCCAGCAGCTTGGGGACGTGGACCTACGAGCAGTACTTC
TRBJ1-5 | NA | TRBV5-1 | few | CASSLDGNQPQHF | TGCGCCAGCAGCTTGGACGGTAATCAGCCCCAGCATTTT
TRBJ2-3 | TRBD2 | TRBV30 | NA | CAWSSGGGAPDTQYF | TGTGCCTGGAGCTCCGGCGGGGGGGCCCCAGATACGCAGTATTTT
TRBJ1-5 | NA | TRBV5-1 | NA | CASSLGGLGFNQPQHF | TGCGCCAGCAGCTTGGGAGGTCTCGGCTTCAATCAGCCCCAGCATTTT
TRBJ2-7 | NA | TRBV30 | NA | CAWSDRDEQYF | TGTGCCTGGAGTGACAGGGACGAGCAGTACTTC
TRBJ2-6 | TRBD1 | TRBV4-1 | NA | CASSLTRTGDTNVLTF | TGCGCCAGCAGCCTTACTCGGACAGGGGACACCAACGTCCTGACTTTC
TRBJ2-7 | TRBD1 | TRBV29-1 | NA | CSVMGQGSEQYF | TGCAGCGTCATGGGACAGGGATCCGAGCAGTACTTC
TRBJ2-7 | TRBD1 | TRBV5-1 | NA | CASSLSTGVPYEQYF | TGCGCCAGCAGCCTAAGCACAGGGGTTCCCTACGAGCAGTACTTC
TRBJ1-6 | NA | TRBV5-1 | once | CASSLGSTGGDSPLHF | TGCGCCAGCAGCTTGGGGTCAACAGGAGGCGATTCACCCCTCCACTTT
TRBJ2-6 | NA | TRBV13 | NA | CASSQGGAGANVLTF | TGTGCCAGCAGCCAGGGGGGCGCTGGGGCCAACGTCCTGACTTTC
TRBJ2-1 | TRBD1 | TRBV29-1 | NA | CSVHRDRDYNEQFF | TGCAGCGTCCACCGGGACAGGGATTACAATGAGCAGTTCTTC
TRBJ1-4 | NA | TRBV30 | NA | CAWSLEGEEKLFF | TGTGCCTGGAGTCTTGAAGGGGAGGAAAAACTGTTTTTT
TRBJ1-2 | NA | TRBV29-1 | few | CSVLRGADGYTF | TGCAGCGTTCTCCGGGGGGCGGATGGCTACACCTTC
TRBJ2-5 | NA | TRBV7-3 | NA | CASSSGLQGTQYF | TGTGCCAGCAGCTCGGGTCTGCAAGGGACCCAGTACTTC
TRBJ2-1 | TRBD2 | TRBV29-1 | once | CSVGLVPGLAGGRLNEQFF | TGCAGCGTTGGCTTGGTCCCGGGACTAGCGGGGGGGCGGCTAAATGAGCAGTTCTTC
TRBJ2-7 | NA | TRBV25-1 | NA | CASSERWSYEQYF | TGTGCCAGCAGTGAAAGGTGGAGCTACGAGCAGTACTTC
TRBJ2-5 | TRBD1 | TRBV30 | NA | CAWWGQGASVETQYF | TGTGCCTGGTGGGGACAGGGGGCTTCAGTGGAGACCCAGTACTTC
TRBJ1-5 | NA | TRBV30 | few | CAWSVGGLGQPQHF | TGTGCCTGGAGTGTCGGAGGGCTAGGGCAGCCCCAGCATTTT
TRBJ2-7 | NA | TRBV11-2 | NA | CASSLDPGDEQYF | TGTGCCAGCAGCTTAGACCCAGGGGACGAGCAGTACTTC
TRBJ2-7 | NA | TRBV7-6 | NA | CASSLARGREQYF | TGTGCCAGCAGCTTAGCGCGGGGGCGTGAGCAGTACTTC
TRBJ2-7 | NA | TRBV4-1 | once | CASSQAIRHEQYF | TGCGCCAGCAGCCAAGCCATCAGGCACGAGCAGTACTTC
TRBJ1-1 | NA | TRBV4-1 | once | CASSHRRGVNTEAFF | TGCGCCAGCAGCCACCGCAGGGGAGTGAACACTGAAGCTTTCTTT
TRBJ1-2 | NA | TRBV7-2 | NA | CASSLALTTTNYGYTF | TGTGCCAGCAGCTTAGCGCTCACAACCACTAACTATGGCTACACCTTC
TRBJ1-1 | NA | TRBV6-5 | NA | CASGRDEAFF | TGTGCCAGCGGCCGGGACGAAGCTTTCTTT
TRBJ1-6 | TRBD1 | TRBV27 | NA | CASSLSGTGNSPLHF | TGTGCCAGCAGTTTATCCGGGACAGGGAACTCACCCCTCCACTTT
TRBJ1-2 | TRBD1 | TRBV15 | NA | CATSTRDSHGYTF | TGTGCCACCAGCACCAGGGACAGCCATGGCTACACCTTC
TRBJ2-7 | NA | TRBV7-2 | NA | CASSLDQGMYYEQYF | TGTGCCAGCAGCTTAGATCAGGGGATGTACTACGAGCAGTACTTC
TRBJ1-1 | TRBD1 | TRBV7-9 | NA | CASSGRDSLNTEAFF | TGTGCCAGCAGCGGACGGGACAGCCTGAACACTGAAGCTTTCTTT
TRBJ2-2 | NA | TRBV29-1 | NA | CSVAGGTGELFF | TGCAGCGTCGCTGGTGGCACCGGGGAGCTGTTTTTT
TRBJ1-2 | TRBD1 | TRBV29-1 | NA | CSGGQGGNGYTF | TGCAGCGGAGGACAGGGCGGGAATGGCTACACCTTC
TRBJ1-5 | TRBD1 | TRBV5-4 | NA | CASSVDRGSNQPQHF | TGTGCCAGCAGCGTGGACAGGGGAAGCAATCAGCCCCAGCATTTT
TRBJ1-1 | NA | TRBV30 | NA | CAWSVRMDGVNTEAFF | TGTGCCTGGAGTGTACGGATGGATGGGGTTAACACTGAAGCTTTCTTT